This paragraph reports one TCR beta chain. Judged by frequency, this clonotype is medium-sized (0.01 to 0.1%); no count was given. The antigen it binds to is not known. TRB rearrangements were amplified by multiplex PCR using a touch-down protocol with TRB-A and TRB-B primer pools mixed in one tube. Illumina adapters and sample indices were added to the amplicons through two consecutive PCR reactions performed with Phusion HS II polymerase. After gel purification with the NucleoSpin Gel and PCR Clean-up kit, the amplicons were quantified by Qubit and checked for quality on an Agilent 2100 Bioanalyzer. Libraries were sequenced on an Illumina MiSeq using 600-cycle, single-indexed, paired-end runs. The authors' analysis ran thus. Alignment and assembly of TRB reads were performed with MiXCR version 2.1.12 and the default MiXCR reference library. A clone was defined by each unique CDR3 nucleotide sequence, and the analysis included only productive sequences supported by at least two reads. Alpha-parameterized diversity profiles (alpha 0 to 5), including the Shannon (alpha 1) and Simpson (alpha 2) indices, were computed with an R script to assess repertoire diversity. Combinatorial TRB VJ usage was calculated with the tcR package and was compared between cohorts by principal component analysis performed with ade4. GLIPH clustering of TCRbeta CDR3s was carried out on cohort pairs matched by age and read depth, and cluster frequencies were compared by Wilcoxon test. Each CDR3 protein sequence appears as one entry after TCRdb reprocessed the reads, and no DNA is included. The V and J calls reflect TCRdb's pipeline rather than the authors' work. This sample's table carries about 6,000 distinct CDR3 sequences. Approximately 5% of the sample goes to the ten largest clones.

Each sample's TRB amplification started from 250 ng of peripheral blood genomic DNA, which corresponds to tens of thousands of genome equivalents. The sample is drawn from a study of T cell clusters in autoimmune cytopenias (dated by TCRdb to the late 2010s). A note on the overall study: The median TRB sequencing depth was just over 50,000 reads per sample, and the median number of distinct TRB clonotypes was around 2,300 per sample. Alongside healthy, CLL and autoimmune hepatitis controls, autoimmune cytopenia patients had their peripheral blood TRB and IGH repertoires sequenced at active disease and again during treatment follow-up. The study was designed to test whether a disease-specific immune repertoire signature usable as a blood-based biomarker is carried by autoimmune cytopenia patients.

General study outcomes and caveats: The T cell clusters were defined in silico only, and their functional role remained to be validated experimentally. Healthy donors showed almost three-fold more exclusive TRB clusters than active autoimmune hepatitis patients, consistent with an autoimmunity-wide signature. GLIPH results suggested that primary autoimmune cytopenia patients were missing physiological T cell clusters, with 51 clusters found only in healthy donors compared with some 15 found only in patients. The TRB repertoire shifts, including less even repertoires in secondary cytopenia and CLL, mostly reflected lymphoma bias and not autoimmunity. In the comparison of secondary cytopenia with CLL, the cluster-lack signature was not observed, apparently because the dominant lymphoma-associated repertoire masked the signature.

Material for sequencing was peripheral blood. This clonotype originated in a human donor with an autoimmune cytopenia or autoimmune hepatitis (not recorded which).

The encoded CDR3 is CASSPPGPKADYGYTF. The chain employs TRBV18 and TRBJ1-2. CDR1 and CDR2 (KGHSH, LQKENI) derive from the germline V gene. Inclusive of the bounding cysteine and phenylalanine, the CDR3 is 16 residues long. No DNA was logged.